This passage covers 21 T cell receptor beta chains from one sample sequenced in a study of T-cell memory formation after mild COVID-19. TCRdb reprocessed the 5' RACE reads with MiXCR, giving one entry per CDR3 protein. This table holds 200,000 to 300,000 distinct CDR3 sequences, 16% found once. Specimen: PBMCs or a T cell subset sorted from them (not recorded which). The receptors were sampled from a man younger than 30 who had mild COVID-19 (a few samples of this study predate the infection). Cell type and time point are not known.

This chain joins TRBV27 and TRBJ2-3, with D perhaps matching TRBD2 (5 bases). The V and J ends lost 6 bases and 2 bases respectively, with 9 bases between them. Germline V gene sequence: CDR1 MNHEY, CDR2 SMNVEV (reference sequence). This CDR3 has 13 residues. The CDR3 spells CASRDWNTDTQYF. The CDR3 bases are TGTGCCAGCAGGGACTGGAACACAGATACGCAGTATTTT.

The J gene is TRBJ2-1, the V gene TRBV9, with TRBD2 matching over 10 bases. This CDR3 region has 16 residues. CDR1 and CDR2 from the germline V gene are SGDLS and YYNGEE. J was trimmed by 2 bases and V by 4 bases; bases with no gene match: 6. The CDR3 DNA sequence: TGTGCCAGCAGCTCTACTAGCGGGGTCCCCTACAATGAGCAGTTCTTC. As protein: CASSSTSGVPYNEQFF.

The CDR3 DNA sequence: TGTGCCAGCAGCCCCCCGGGGAGAAGGGGTGAGCAGTTCTTC. It translates to CASSPPGRRGEQFF. This chain connects TRBV9 to TRBJ2-1; either TRBD1 or TRBD2 may supply D (5 bases each). The germline gives CDR1 SGDLS, CDR2 YYNGEE. This CDR3 contains 14 residues. V was pared by 4 bases and J by 9 bases, with 17 bases between.

There are a few counts of this clonotype. The chain carries TRBV9 and TRBJ1-5; TRBD1 is a possible D gene (5 bases). Trimming removed 0 bases at V and 7 bases at J, with 11 bases between. The CDR3 sequence is 14 residues long. CDR1 is SGDLS and CDR2 is YYNGEE in the germline V gene. The CDR3 region has the DNA TGTGCCAGCAGCGTAGACGGGGGGAGGCAGCCCCAGCATTTT. Residues: CASSVDGGRQPQHF.

This clonotype was found a few times. The CDR3 here is CAWSDPRASDGIYYGYTF. DNA for the CDR3: TGTGCCTGGAGTGACCCTCGGGCCTCGGACGGGATTTACTATGGCTACACCTTC. The J gene is TRBJ1-2, the V gene TRBV30; no reliable D call. V lost 1 base and J lost 3, with 24 bases in between. This CDR3 is 18 amino acids long. Germline-derived CDR1 and CDR2 are GTSNPN and SVGIG (reference sequence).

In this sample, this clonotype turned up a few times. This rearrangement joins TRBV25-1 to TRBJ1-2, with 10 bases matching TRBD1. After removal of 5 bases from V and 8 bases from J, the junction contained 5 bases not matched to a gene. The CDR3 length is 13 residues. Germline V CDR1 and CDR2: MGHDK, SYGVNS. CDR3 in amino acids: CASSIGTGDGYTF. The CDR3 DNA reads as TGTGCCAGCAGTATCGGGACAGGGGACGGCTACACCTTC.

In this sample, this clonotype turned up a few times. The V gene is TRBV4-2, the J gene TRBJ2-1, with TRBD1 matching over 7 bases. Germline lookup yields CDR1 LGHNA and CDR2 YNFKEQ. The junction had 12 bases not matched to a gene; V was cut back by 3 bases and J by 4 bases. The CDR3 totals 17 residues. In DNA, the CDR3 is TGTGCCAGCAGCCACCCAACCTGGGACAGCCGATACAATGAGCAGTTCTTC. Its translation is CASSHPTWDSRYNEQFF.

The sample holds a few counts of this clonotype. V and J are TRBV9 and TRBJ2-1; D gene unclear. V was shortened by 0 bases and J by 3 bases, with 16 bases between the two germline ends. This CDR3 has 17 amino acids. Germline CDR1 and CDR2: SGDLS and YYNGEE. CDR3 in DNA: TGTGCCAGCAGCGTAGGTCTCGAGCGAGAACGCTACAATGAGCAGTTCTTC. This gives the protein CASSVGLERERYNEQFF.

The gene calls are TRBV20-1 and TRBJ2-1; D not resolved. Germline loops: CDR1 DFQATT, CDR2 SNEGSKA (reference sequence). The CDR3 runs 11 residues. Trimming removed 5 bases from V and 10 bases from J, with 12 bases in between. CDR3 loop: CSALGIEEQFF. In DNA, the CDR3 is TGCAGTGCTCTAGGAATCGAGGAGCAGTTCTTC.

The rearrangement uses TRBV7-2 and TRBJ2-2; a possible D gene is TRBD2 (6 bases). The CDR3 has 14 amino acids. Germline V lookup: CDR1 SGHTA, CDR2 FQGNSA. V dropped 2 bases and J dropped 3 bases, with 7 bases sitting between them. The CDR3, as DNA: TGTGCCAGCAGCTTACGGAGGGACACCGGGGAGCTGTTTTTT. Protein product: CASSLRRDTGELFF.

The sample holds many counts of this clonotype. Here the CDR3 reads CASSYFATGELFF. The CDR3 DNA is TGTGCCAGCAGTTACTTCGCAACCGGGGAGCTGTTTTTT. The rearrangement uses TRBV6-6 and TRBJ2-2; D is uncertain. The CDR3 totals 13 residues. CDR1 is MNHNY and CDR2 is SVGAGI in the germline V gene (reference sequence). Trimming left V 1 base short and J 5 bases short, with 5 bases between.

This clonotype showed up just a few times. This chain links TRBV12-3 or TRBV12-4 with TRBJ2-2; TRBD1 matches 9 bases. CDR3 length: 15 residues. V shed 5 bases and J 5 bases; nucleotides not matched to a gene: 6. CDR3 sequence (DNA): TGTGCCAGCAGTGCCACAGGGGGCGAAACCGGGGAGCTGTTTTTT. Translation: CASSATGGETGELFF.

The chain combines TRBV6-1 with TRBJ1-6, with TRBD1 matching 7 bases. This CDR3 region has 13 residues. The V and J ends lost 7 bases and 11 bases, in that order; junction bases with no gene match: 8. Germline V CDR1 and CDR2: MNHNS, SASEGT. This CDR3 is CASIGTATPPLHF. CDR3 DNA: TGTGCCAGCATCGGGACAGCGACTCCACCCCTCCACTTT.

The chain recombines TRBV24-1 with TRBJ1-6, with D unresolved. V was clipped by 3 bases and J by 8 bases, with 13 bases between them. Germline loops: CDR1 KGHDR, CDR2 SFDVKD. The CDR3 covers 15 residues. The CDR3 sequence is CATSDASDSDSPLHF. The CDR3 coding sequence is TGTGCCACCAGTGATGCCAGCGATTCGGATTCACCCCTCCACTTT.

V is TRBV4-3 and J is TRBJ2-5; 7 nucleotides agree with TRBD1. This CDR3 spans 14 amino acids. The germline CDR1 and CDR2 sequences are LGHNA and YSLEER. V trimming: 4 bases; J trimming: 6 bases; junction bases outside the gene matches: 8. CDR3: CASSPSGQAKTQYF. CDR3 sequence (DNA): TGCGCCAGCAGCCCCTCAGGACAGGCCAAGACCCAGTACTTC.

The chain joins TRBV11-2 to TRBJ1-1; tentative D call: TRBD1 (5 bases). V shed 3 bases and J shed 3 bases, with 14 bases lying between them. Germline assignment: CDR1 SGHAT and CDR2 FQNNGV. This CDR3 spans 15 amino acids. The CDR3: CASSLWSAGDTEAFF. DNA for the CDR3: TGTGCCAGCAGCTTGTGGTCCGCGGGGGACACTGAAGCTTTCTTT. Based on the CDR3 plus reference TRBV11-2 and TRBJ1-1, the full variable domain is EAGVAQSPRYKIIEKRQSVAFWCNPISGHATLYWYQQILGQGPKLLIQFQNNGVVDDSQLPKDRFSAERLKGVDSTLKIQPAKLEDSAVYLCASSLWSAGDTEAFFGQGTRLTVV.

Ten or more counts support this clonotype. The chain uses TRBV10-3 and TRBJ2-4; 7 bases fit TRBD1. CDR3 length: 14 residues. The junction had 7 bases not matched to a gene; V was cut back by 4 bases and J by 7 bases. Germline V gene data show CDR1 as ENHRY and CDR2 as SYGVKD. CDR3 loop: CAISGSTGLNIQYF. The CDR3 DNA sequence: TGTGCCATCAGTGGTTCGACAGGGCTGAACATTCAGTACTTC.

Only a few counts were recorded for this clonotype. The chain employs TRBV4-1 and TRBJ1-5; no clear D. V was pared by 0 bases and J by 5 bases, with 11 bases between. This CDR3 contains 15 residues. Germline CDR1 and CDR2: MGHRA and YSYEKL. The CDR3 reads CASSQDRGSDQPQHF. The DNA for the CDR3 is TGCGCCAGCAGCCAAGATCGAGGGTCCGATCAGCCCCAGCATTTT.

This clonotype was detected only a few times. The chain links TRBV4-2 to TRBJ1-1; possible D gene TRBD1, 6 bases. Between the trimmed V and J ends, which lost 0 bases and 1 base, there was a span of 12 bases. The CDR3 covers 16 residues. Germline CDR1 is LGHNA and CDR2 is YNFKEQ. CDR3 protein: CASSQEGGGENTEAFF. The CDR3 region has the DNA TGTGCCAGCAGCCAAGAGGGGGGGGGCGAGAACACTGAAGCTTTCTTT.

The sample holds a few counts of this clonotype. V is TRBV29-1 and J is TRBJ2-1, with D tentatively TRBD2 (6 bases). V lost 4 bases to trimming and J lost 2 bases, with 12 bases between them. CDR3 length: 14 residues. CDR1 SQVTM and CDR2 ANQGSEA come from the germline V gene. As DNA, the CDR3 is TGCAGCGTTGTGTTGGCGGGGACCTACAATGAGCAGTTCTTC. Translated: CSVVLAGTYNEQFF.

This clonotype came up a few times. The chain employs TRBV5-1 and TRBJ2-7; TRBD1 agrees at 7 bases. Trimming took 1 base from V and 6 from J; bases not matched to a gene: 10. The CDR3 loop spans 15 amino acids. Germline CDR1 and CDR2: SGHRS and YFSETQ. The CDR3 spells CASSLKYRGDGEQYV. The CDR3 bases are TGCGCCAGCAGCTTGAAGTACAGGGGAGATGGCGAGCAGTACGTC.